The clone carrying this TCR beta chain has at least ten counts. TCR beta libraries were built with iRepertoire HTBI primers and Arm-PCR of CDR3 regions. Using its own MiXCR run on the multiplex PCR reads, TCRdb lists one record per CDR3 protein. The sample includes roughly 410,000 distinct CDR3 sequences, over 14% seen only once; the top ten take approximately 7.6%. This entry comes from a study of regulatory T cells in long-lasting Graves disease. Time point: newly diagnosed GD, antithyroid drugs for less than 3 months. PBMCs were the source of the RNA used for TCR sequencing. With 1 base clipped from V and 6 bases from J, the junction kept 5 bases outside the gene matches. The CDR3 runs to 15 residues. Germline CDR1 and CDR2: SGHAT and FQNNGV. In addition, the sample was reused for a study of T cells in Graves' hyperthyroidism and ophthalmopathy. That paper states: Initially, a first-round RT-PCR of the TCR CDR3 employed the HTBI primer set. The majority of expanded thyroid clonotypes above 0.001 also appeared in blood.

The starting material was peripheral blood mononuclear cells (PBMCs), obtained at new diagnosis, from a patient treated with antithyroid drugs. V is TRBV11-2 and J is TRBJ2-1; TRBD2 aligns across 8 bases. This clonotype originated in a woman aged 40 to 50 with Graves disease. The CDR3 spells CASSLGAGAVNEQFF. Here the CDR3 DNA reads TGTGCCAGCAGCTTAGGAGCGGGAGCGGTCAATGAGCAGTTCTTC.